The 8 T cell receptor beta chains below all came from one sample that was sequenced in a study of T cell clonality in common variable immunodeficiency. Overall study findings and caveats: Fewer deletions and N-nucleotide insertions were reportedly seen in common variable immunodeficiency TCR beta sequences.

These receptors have no known antigen. Sequenced by immunoSEQ multiplex PCR; TCRdb stores in-frame clones only, minus some. The sample data list roughly 16,000 clones. Sequenced: peripheral blood mononuclear cells. All receptors derive from a human donor with common variable immunodeficiency.

As to this clone: The CDR3 goes on 3 residues after the read ends, and that part is filled in from the germline J gene. This chain links TRBV5-1 with TRBJ2-2; 7 bases line up with TRBD1. The CDR3 is 14 amino acids. V shed 0 bases, J shed 7 bases, and the junction held 3 bases outside the gene matches. Germline values: CDR1 SGHRS, CDR2 YFSETQ. The sequenced CDR3 bases are TGCGCCAGCAGCTTGGGACAGGGTATCGGGGAG. It translates to CASSLGQGIGE. The whole CDR3 sequence reads CASSLGQGIGELFF. Full variable domain (rest looked up from reference TRBV5-1 and TRBJ2-2): KAGVTQTPRYLIKTRGQQVTLSCSPISGHRSVSWYQQTPGQGLQFLFEYFSETQRNKGNFPGRFSGRQFSNSRSEMNVSTLELGDSALYLCASSLGQGIGELFFGEGSRLTVL.

Regarding this clone: The read stops 3 residues short of the end of the CDR3; the missing end is completed from the germline J gene. V is TRBV7-9 and J is TRBJ2-7; a possible D gene is TRBD2 (5 bases). Germline V gene sequence: CDR1 SEHNR, CDR2 FQNEAQ (reference sequence). This CDR3 is built from 13 residues. Trimming took 10 bases from V and 0 from J, leaving 13 bases between them. CDR3 DNA (partial): TGTGCCATCACTAGTGTCAGCTCCTACGAG. It encodes CAITSVSSYE. The CDR3 reads in full as CAITSVSSYEQYF. Supplemented by reference TRBV7-9 and TRBJ2-7, the full variable domain reads DTGVSQNPRHKITKRGQNVTFRCDPISEHNRLYWYRQTLGQGPEFLTYFQNEAQLEKSRLLSDRFSAERPKGSFSTLEIQRTEQGDSAMYLCAITSVSSYEQYFGPGTRLTVT.

Note on this clone: From the germline J gene comes the end of the CDR3, since the read stops 3 residues before it. The V and J genes are TRBV20-1 and TRBJ2-7, with D tentatively TRBD1 (5 bases). CDR3 length equals 12 residues. V was shortened by 0 bases and J by 6 bases, with 9 bases between the two germline ends. Germline lookup yields CDR1 DFQATT and CDR2 SNEGSKA (reference sequence). CDR3 DNA, as far as it was read: TGCAGTGCTAGAGATCTCCAGGGCGAG. Translation: CSARDLQGE. The whole CDR3 reads CSARDLQGEQYF.

Note on this clone: The read falls 3 residues short of the CDR3 end, and the missing part is taken from the germline J gene. This rearrangement joins TRBV30 to TRBJ1-6; TRBD1 is a possible D gene (6 bases). V shed 2 bases and J shed 5 bases, with 10 bases lying between them. CDR1 and CDR2 (germline): GTSNPN, SVGIG (reference sequence). The CDR3 runs 14 residues. The CDR3 DNA, read in part, is TGTGCCTGGAGTTCAGGGGAGGATAATTCACCC. It is translated as CAWSSGEDNSP. The complete CDR3 reads CAWSSGEDNSPLHF.

To note about this clone: The missing CDR3 end, 3 residues past where the read stops, is filled in from the germline J gene. The chain combines TRBV9 with TRBJ2-7; 9 nucleotides line up with TRBD2. This CDR3 is 14 amino acids long. The germline CDR1 and CDR2 sequences are SGDLS and YYNGEE. V gave up 5 bases and J gave up 5 bases; unmatched junction bases: 8. CDR3 residues: CASSSGLATHEQYF. CDR3 DNA, as far as it was read: TGTGCCAGCAGTTCCGGACTAGCGACCCACGAG.

As to this clone: From the germline J gene comes the end of the CDR3, since the read stops 3 residues before it. The V and J genes are TRBV19 and TRBJ2-3; tentatively, D is TRBD2 (6 bases). Germline V gene sequence: CDR1 LNHDA, CDR2 SQIVND (reference sequence). The CDR3 has 15 amino acids. Trimming cost V 6 bases and J 1 base, with 14 bases left between them. The CDR3 protein is CASSPGGFRTDTQYF. CDR3 DNA, as far as it was read: TGTGCCAGTAGCCCTGGGGGGTTCCGCACAGATACG.

Concerning this clone itself: The CDR3 is cut off 3 residues early in the read; its end comes from the germline J gene. The chain uses TRBV5-1 and TRBJ2-1, with 7 bases fitting TRBD2. CDR1 SGHRS and CDR2 YFSETQ come from the germline V gene. CDR3 length equals 16 residues. The ends lost 0 bases at V and 0 bases at J; junction bases unmatched: 3. The sequenced CDR3 bases are TGCGCCAGCAGCTTGGCCTCGGGGGGCTCCTACAATGAG. As protein: CASSLASGGSYNE. The whole CDR3 sequence reads CASSLASGGSYNEQFF.

Regarding this clone: The CDR3 extends 3 residues past the end of the read, so its final part is completed from the germline J gene. The chain links TRBV7-9 to TRBJ1-4; possible D gene TRBD1, 5 bases. CDR1 is SEHNR and CDR2 is FQNEAQ in the germline V gene (reference sequence). The CDR3 has 15 residues. With 5 bases removed from V and 5 bases from J, the gap between germline ends came to 15 bases. CDR3 loop: CASSPPTAKNEKLFF. CDR3 DNA (partial): TGTGCCAGCAGCCCCCCGACAGCGAAGAATGAAAAA.